Listed below are T cell receptor beta chains from one sample, sequenced in a study of blood T cell repertoires in COVID-19. Profiling relied on immunoSEQ multiplex PCR, and the TCRdb table lists in-frame clones only, not all of them. The table has around 200,000 clones, around 87% seen once. Sequencing was carried out using peripheral blood. All receptors derive from a man in his forties with active or convalescent COVID-19. The conserved cysteine and the conserved F or W are not part of the CDR3 here. D genes are given only for firm matches. A clone size is listed for some rows: how often the clone was seen (once, few, many), or a class if it is expanded.

v_gene: TRBV3-1/TRBV3-2; j_gene: TRBJ2-2; abundance: .; d_gene: .; CDR3aa: ASRDKNTGELF
v_gene: TRBV6-2/TRBV6-3; j_gene: TRBJ2-5; abundance: .; d_gene: TRBD1; CDR3aa: ASSYSRTGVRLSQETQY
v_gene: TRBV3-1/TRBV3-2; j_gene: TRBJ2-5; abundance: .; d_gene: TRBD1; CDR3aa: ASSRGGQGETQY
v_gene: TRBV4-2; j_gene: TRBJ2-1; abundance: .; d_gene: TRBD2; CDR3aa: ASSQGIPSGGKEYNEQF
v_gene: TRBV28; j_gene: TRBJ2-7; abundance: .; d_gene: TRBD2; CDR3aa: ASRRGGGTSYEQY
v_gene: TRBV5-1; j_gene: TRBJ2-3; abundance: .; d_gene: .; CDR3aa: ASSLRWQLHHTQY
v_gene: TRBV19; j_gene: TRBJ1-4; abundance: .; d_gene: .; CDR3aa: ASSISPEREKLF
v_gene: TRBV12-3/TRBV12-4; j_gene: TRBJ2-7; abundance: .; d_gene: .; CDR3aa: ASSLVIDYEQY
v_gene: TRBV28; j_gene: TRBJ1-2; abundance: .; d_gene: .; CDR3aa: ATAGIIVGRGVYGYT
v_gene: TRBV15; j_gene: TRBJ2-7; abundance: once; d_gene: .; CDR3aa: ATSSPLRGSTYEQY
v_gene: TRBV18; j_gene: TRBJ2-7; abundance: .; d_gene: .; CDR3aa: ASSSTRRYGYEQY
v_gene: TRBV19; j_gene: TRBJ1-1; abundance: .; d_gene: .; CDR3aa: ASSIGGGVGIDTEAF
v_gene: TRBV5-1; j_gene: TRBJ1-2; abundance: .; d_gene: .; CDR3aa: ASTQGASLNYGYT
v_gene: TRBV12-3/TRBV12-4; j_gene: TRBJ1-2; abundance: .; d_gene: .; CDR3aa: ASSLSFYGYT
v_gene: TRBV2; j_gene: TRBJ1-2; abundance: .; d_gene: TRBD1; CDR3aa: ASSDGQGGRANYGYT
v_gene: TRBV28; j_gene: TRBJ1-5; abundance: .; d_gene: .; CDR3aa: ASRSIPLNQPQH
v_gene: TRBV4-1; j_gene: TRBJ1-2; abundance: .; d_gene: TRBD1; CDR3aa: ASSQGDRPNYGYT